The 22 T cell receptor beta chains below come from one sample, sequenced in a study of T cell responses to AZD1222 COVID-19 vaccine. Assay used: immunoSEQ multiplex PCR; TCRdb lists only in-frame clones, some missing. The sample lists roughly 91,000 clones, around 90% occurring once. Sequenced here: peripheral blood, sampled on day 0 of AZD1222 vaccination. These receptors all stem from an adult in good health.

The V call is TRBV19, the J call TRBJ2-1; TRBD2 matches at 7 bases. After removal of 6 bases from V and 0 bases from J, the junction contained 11 bases not matched to a gene. This CDR3 is built from 17 residues. CDR1 is LNHDA, CDR2 SQIVND, per germline (reference sequence). The CDR3 DNA follows: TGTGCCAGTAGGACCAACCTGGGGGGGGGCTCCTACAATGAGCAGTTCTTC. Translation gives CASRTNLGGGSYNEQFF.

This chain joins TRBV9 and TRBJ1-2; D ambiguous. The CDR3 runs to 15 residues. Trimming pared 3 bases from V and 2 bases from J, leaving 14 bases between. Per germline, CDR1 SGDLS and CDR2 YYNGEE. The CDR3 is CASSAKGKGNYGYTF. The CDR3 nucleotides are TGTGCCAGCAGCGCGAAGGGTAAAGGGAACTATGGCTACACCTTC.

This clone was observed once. V gene TRBV7-6 combines with J gene TRBJ1-4, with D unclear. Trimming stripped 2 bases from V and 8 bases from J, with 12 bases between. Germline CDR1 is SGHVS and CDR2 is FNYEAQ. This CDR3 has 14 residues. This CDR3 reads CASSLSNGVEKLFF. CDR3 nucleotides: TGTGCCAGCAGCTTAAGTAATGGGGTGGAAAAACTGTTTTTT.

This clone was seen only once. V and J are TRBV27 and TRBJ1-1, with no clear D. The germline V and J ends were trimmed by 2 bases and 0 bases, with 13 bases remaining between them. This CDR3 has 16 residues. CDR1 is MNHEY and CDR2 is SMNVEV in the germline V gene (reference sequence). The CDR3 DNA reads as TGTGCCAGCAGTTTAGGCCCCTCAGTCATGAACACTGAAGCTTTCTTT. It is translated as CASSLGPSVMNTEAFF.

The chain couples TRBV19 to TRBJ1-4, with TRBD1 as a possible D gene (5 bases). The CDR3 runs 15 residues. The V gene lost 3 bases and the J gene lost 8 bases, with 16 bases spanning the gap. CDR1 and CDR2 from the germline V gene are LNHDA and SQIVND (reference sequence). The CDR3 is CASSIMKGREEKLFF. CDR3 bases: TGTGCCAGTAGTATTATGAAGGGGCGCGAAGAAAAACTGTTTTTT. Combining the CDR3 with reference TRBV19 and TRBJ1-4 gives the whole variable domain DGGITQSPKYLFRKEGQNVTLSCEQNLNHDAMYWYRQDPGQGLRLIYYSQIVNDFQKGDIAEGYSVSREKKESFPLTVTSAQKNPTAFYLCASSIMKGREEKLFFGSGTQLSVL.

The V gene is TRBV25-1, the J gene TRBJ1-2, with TRBD1 matching 7 bases. CDR1 is MGHDK, CDR2 SYGVNS, per germline. The CDR3 is 13 residues long. The V and J ends lost 6 bases and 2 bases, in that order; junction bases with no gene match: 3. The DNA of the CDR3 is TGTGCCAGCAGCATGACAGGGAACTATGGCTACACCTTC. Its protein product is CASSMTGNYGYTF.

This clone is a singleton in its sample. This sequence joins TRBV5-4 and TRBJ2-1; 8 bases fit TRBD1. The CDR3 sequence is 15 residues long. The germline V gene encodes CDR1 SGHNT and CDR2 YYREEE (reference sequence). The V segment lost 4 bases and the J segment 8 bases; nucleotides outside the gene matches: 11. CDR3 region: CASSRTTEQGDEQFF. The CDR3 DNA is TGTGCCAGCAGCCGGACTACGGAACAGGGGGATGAGCAGTTCTTC.

V is TRBV5-1 and J is TRBJ2-1, with D uncertain. V was trimmed by 4 bases and J by 0 bases, leaving 11 bases between them. In germline, CDR1 is SGHRS, CDR2 YFSETQ. The CDR3 is made up of 15 amino acids. DNA of the CDR3: TGCGCCAGCAGCCCCGAGCGCGCCTCCTACAATGAGCAGTTCTTC. This translates into CASSPERASYNEQFF.

The rearrangement links TRBV18 to TRBJ2-7; possible D gene TRBD2, 6 bases. CDR1 KGHSH and CDR2 LQKENI come from the germline V gene. The CDR3 extends over 13 amino acids. V was shortened by 2 bases and J by 7 bases, with 12 bases between the two germline ends. The CDR3 region is CASSPASAREQYF. In DNA form, the CDR3 reads TGTGCCAGCTCACCAGCTAGCGCTCGGGAGCAGTACTTC.

The chain is built from TRBV27 and TRBJ2-1, with 7 bases that match TRBD2. Germline loops: CDR1 MNHEY, CDR2 SMNVEV (reference sequence). The CDR3 length is 14 residues. V lost 6 bases, J lost 4 bases, and 6 bases stayed unmatched. The CDR3 sequence: CASREGLTYNEQFF. DNA of the CDR3: TGTGCCAGCAGAGAGGGACTAACATACAATGAGCAGTTCTTC.

V and J are TRBV29-1 and TRBJ1-3; D call uncertain. V dropped 5 bases and J dropped 4 bases, with 12 bases sitting between them. The CDR3 has 13 amino acids. Germline values: CDR1 SQVTM, CDR2 ANQGSEA. CDR3 nucleotide sequence: TGCAGCGTTATGGCAGGAGGAGGAAACACCATATATTTT. Residues: CSVMAGGGNTIYF.

This chain joins TRBV27 and TRBJ2-7; 9 bases map to TRBD1. V dropped 6 bases and J dropped 4; count of bases not matched to a gene: 13. The germline V gene encodes CDR1 MNHEY and CDR2 SMNVEV (reference sequence). This CDR3 contains 16 residues. The CDR3 spells CASSPHSGTGLYEQYF. CDR3 DNA sequence: TGTGCCAGCAGCCCCCACTCCGGGACAGGGCTATACGAGCAGTACTTC.

The chain combines TRBV7-2 with TRBJ1-5, with D possibly TRBD1 on 6 matching bases. Per germline, CDR1 SGHTA and CDR2 FQGNSA. The CDR3 totals 14 residues. V dropped 3 bases and J dropped 3 bases, with 9 bases sitting between them. For the CDR3, the DNA is TGTGCCAGCAGCTTGTCAGGGGCCAATCAGCCCCAGCATTTT. Amino acids: CASSLSGANQPQHF.

The V gene is TRBV3-1 (or the pseudogene TRBV3-2), the J gene TRBJ1-1; the D gene is possibly TRBD1 (6 bases). Germline V CDR1 and CDR2: LGHDT, YNNKEL (reference sequence). The V end was cut by 5 bases, the J end by 1 base, with 20 bases between. The CDR3 is made up of 17 amino acids. The CDR3 bases are TGTGCCAGCAGCACAAGGGTAACAGGGCTATCGAACACTGAAGCTTTCTTT. Translation: CASSTRVTGLSNTEAFF.

Of note for this clone: The identical CDR3 is also encoded by other nucleotide sequences in the sample. The gene calls are TRBV27 and TRBJ1-2; D possibly corresponds to TRBD1 (5 bases). Germline CDR1 and CDR2: MNHEY and SMNVEV (reference sequence). CDR3 length: 13 amino acids. V was cut by 3 bases and J by 3 bases, with 8 bases left in between. The DNA for the CDR3 is TGTGCCAGCAGTTTCCAGGGATACTATGGCTACACCTTC. This encodes CASSFQGYYGYTF.

This chain joins TRBV5-4 and TRBJ1-6; D gene unclear. V lost 5 bases and J 0 bases, leaving 9 bases between the germline ends. CDR3 length equals 15 residues. The germline V gene encodes CDR1 SGHNT and CDR2 YYREEE (reference sequence). In nucleotides, the CDR3 is TGTGCCAGCAGTAATGGTAACTCCTATAATTCACCCCTCCACTTT. This sequence encodes CASSNGNSYNSPLHF.

This rearrangement joins TRBV18 to TRBJ2-2; D is possibly TRBD2 (5 bases). V was pared by 6 bases and J by 6 bases, with 17 bases between. The CDR3 totals 15 residues. Germline V CDR1 and CDR2: KGHSH, LQKENI. In DNA, the CDR3 is TGTGCCAGCTCCCTAGATCGGGATCGGGCCGGGGAGCTGTTTTTT. This codes for CASSLDRDRAGELFF. Full variable domain (missing parts from reference TRBV18 and TRBJ2-2): NAGVMQNPRHLVRRRGQEARLRCSPMKGHSHVYWYRQLPEEGLKFMVYLQKENIIDESGMPKERFSAEFPKEGPSILRIQQVVRGDSAAYFCASSLDRDRAGELFFGEGSRLTVL.

This clone was observed a handful of times. The rearrangement links TRBV6-5 to TRBJ2-1; unclear D gene. Per germline, CDR1 MNHEY and CDR2 SVGAGI. V was cut by 7 bases and J by 1 base, with 14 bases left in between. The CDR3 covers 15 residues. This chain's CDR3 is CASNDRRLSYNEQFF. CDR3 DNA sequence: TGTGCCAGCAACGACCGCAGGTTGTCCTACAATGAGCAGTTCTTC.

The chain uses TRBV6-5 and TRBJ2-7, with 9 bases fitting TRBD1. Germline assignment: CDR1 MNHEY and CDR2 SVGAGI. The CDR3 extends over 14 amino acids. With 2 bases clipped from V and 4 bases from J, the junction kept 3 bases outside the gene matches. Written as DNA, the CDR3 is TGTGCCAGCAGTTACGGGACAGGGATTTACGAGCAGTACTTC. It encodes CASSYGTGIYEQYF.

The chain carries TRBV19 and TRBJ1-2; 7 bases line up with TRBD1. Trimming took 5 bases from V and 7 from J; bases not matched to a gene: 10. From germline, CDR1 is LNHDA and CDR2 SQIVND (reference sequence). This CDR3 region has 14 residues. The CDR3 is CASSSQTGLLGYTF. DNA of the CDR3: TGTGCCAGTAGTTCCCAGACAGGGCTCCTTGGCTACACCTTC.

The CDR3 is CASSLAAQTQTGNTIYF. The CDR3 region has the DNA TGTGCCAGCAGCTTAGCGGCCCAAACCCAAACCGGAAACACCATATATTTT. V gene TRBV7-6 combines with J gene TRBJ1-3; D gene unclear. Germline V gene lookup returns CDR1 SGHVS and CDR2 FNYEAQ. The CDR3 contains 17 residues. V was trimmed by 0 bases and J by 4 bases, leaving 16 bases between them.

This sequence joins TRBV13 and TRBJ2-7; 11 positions agree with TRBD2. The V segment lost 4 bases and the J segment 3 bases; nucleotides outside the gene matches: 5. Germline values: CDR1 PRHDT, CDR2 FYEKMQ (reference sequence). The CDR3 is 15 amino acids. The CDR3 region has the DNA TGTGCCAGCAGCTGGGGGACTAGCGGAATCTACGAGCAGTACTTC. As protein: CASSWGTSGIYEQYF.